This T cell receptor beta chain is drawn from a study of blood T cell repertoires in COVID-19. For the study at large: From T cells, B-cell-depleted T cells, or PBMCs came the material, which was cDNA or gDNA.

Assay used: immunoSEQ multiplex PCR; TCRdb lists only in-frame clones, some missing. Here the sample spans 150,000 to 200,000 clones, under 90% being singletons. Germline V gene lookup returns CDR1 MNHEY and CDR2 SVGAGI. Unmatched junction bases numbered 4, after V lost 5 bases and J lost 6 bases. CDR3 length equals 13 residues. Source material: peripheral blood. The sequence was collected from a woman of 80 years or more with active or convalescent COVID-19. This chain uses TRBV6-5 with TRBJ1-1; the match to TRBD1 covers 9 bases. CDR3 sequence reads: CASSRTGEAEAFF. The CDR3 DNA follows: TGTGCCAGCAGTAGGACAGGGGAGGCTGAAGCTTTCTTT.